The clone carrying this TCR beta chain was seen a handful of times. What it recognizes is unknown. This record belongs to a study of T cells in Graves' hyperthyroidism and ophthalmopathy. General observations from the study: Ophthalmopathy and stable hyperthyroidism were separated by a 13 V-J model. Blood also contained most expanded thyroid clonotypes above 0.001.

Amplified TCR beta CDR3 regions came from RNA transcripts. The HTBI primer set served for first-round RT-PCR of the TCR CDR3. TCRdb redid the calling of the multiplex PCR reads with MiXCR, one entry per CDR3 protein. The data show about 400,000 distinct CDR3 sequences, with 14% to 15% seen just once and less than 15% held by the top ten. Patients were excluded for uncontrolled infection, other autoimmune disease, pregnancy or lactation. The source of the PBMCs was less than 12 ml of fresh peripheral blood. There are 16 residues in the CDR3. Germline loops: CDR1 SEHNR, CDR2 FQNEAQ (reference sequence). Deletions cut 2 bases from V and 9 bases from J, with 17 bases between.

The sample taken for sequencing was blood. J is TRBJ1-6 and V is TRBV7-9, with a tentative D call TRBD1 (5 bases). The sequence derives from a man aged 18 to 30 with Graves' ophthalmopathy. CDR3 sequence (DNA): TGTGCCAGCAGCTTAAGCCAGGCCGGGCAGGGTTCACCCCTCCACTTT. Translating gives CASSLSQAGQGSPLHF.